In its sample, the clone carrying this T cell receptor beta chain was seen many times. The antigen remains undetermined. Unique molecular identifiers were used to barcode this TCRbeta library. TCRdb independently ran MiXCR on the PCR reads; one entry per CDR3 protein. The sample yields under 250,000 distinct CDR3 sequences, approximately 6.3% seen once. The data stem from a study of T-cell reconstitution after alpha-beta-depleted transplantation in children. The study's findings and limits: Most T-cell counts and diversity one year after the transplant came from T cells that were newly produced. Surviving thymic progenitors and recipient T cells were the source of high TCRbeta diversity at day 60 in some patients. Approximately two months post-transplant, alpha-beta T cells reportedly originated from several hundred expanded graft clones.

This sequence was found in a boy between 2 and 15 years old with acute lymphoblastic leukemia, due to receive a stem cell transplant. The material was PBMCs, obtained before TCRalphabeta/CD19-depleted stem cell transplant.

The CDR3 sequence is CSVEMTYGYTF. Here the CDR3 DNA reads TGCAGCGTTGAGATGACTTACGGCTACACCTTC. J is TRBJ1-2 and V is TRBV29-1; D gene unclear. Trimming removed 3 bases from V and 8 bases from J, with 10 bases in between. There are 11 residues in the CDR3. Germline V gene lookup returns CDR1 SQVTM and CDR2 ANQGSEA.